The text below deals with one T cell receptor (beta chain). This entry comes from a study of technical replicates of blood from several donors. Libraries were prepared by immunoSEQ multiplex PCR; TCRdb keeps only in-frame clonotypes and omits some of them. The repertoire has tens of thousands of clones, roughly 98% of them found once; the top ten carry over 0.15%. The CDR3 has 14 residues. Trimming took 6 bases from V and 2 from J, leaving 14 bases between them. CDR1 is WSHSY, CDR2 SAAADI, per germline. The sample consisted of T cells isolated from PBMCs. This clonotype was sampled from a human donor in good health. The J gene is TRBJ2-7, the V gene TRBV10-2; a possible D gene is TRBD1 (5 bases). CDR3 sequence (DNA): TGCGCCAGCAGACTCAGGGCCTTTACCTACGAGCAGTACTTC. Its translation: CASRLRAFTYEQYF.